The 22 T cell receptor beta chains given below trace back to one sample, sequenced in a study of control samples from healthy donors and cancer patients. Libraries were prepared by immunoSEQ multiplex PCR; TCRdb keeps only in-frame clonotypes and omits some of them. The table has 120,000 to 150,000 clones, approximately 93% seen once. Sequenced: blood. The receptors originated from a man younger than 35 in good health.

This sequence joins TRBV10-3 and TRBJ1-6, with 7 bases that match TRBD1. The CDR3 is 15 amino acids. Per the germline V gene, CDR1 is ENHRY and CDR2 is SYGVKD. Trimming at V came to 11 bases and at J to 7 bases, leaving 14 bases not matched to a gene. The CDR3 loop reads CAARTGTEKNSPLHF. The CDR3 nucleotides are TGTGCCGCCCGGACGGGGACAGAAAAAAATTCACCCCTCCACTTT.

The chain combines TRBV7-9 with TRBJ1-2; maybe TRBD1 (6 bases). Trimming took off 6 bases at V and 6 bases at J, with 17 bases between the two ends. Germline V lookup: CDR1 SEHNR, CDR2 FQNEAQ (reference sequence). The CDR3 runs to 14 residues. This chain's CDR3 is CASRPGSGANGYTF. CDR3 bases: TGTGCCAGCAGACCCGGCTCAGGGGCAAATGGCTACACCTTC.

J is TRBJ2-4 and V is TRBV5-1; D may correspond to TRBD1 or TRBD2 (5 bases each). This CDR3 contains 13 residues. Trimming shortened V by 2 bases and J by 5 bases, and 8 bases separated the two germline ends. The germline gives CDR1 SGHRS, CDR2 YFSETQ. CDR3 amino acids: CASSLLGENIQYF. The CDR3 coding sequence is TGCGCCAGCAGCTTATTGGGGGAAAACATTCAGTACTTC.

The chain carries TRBV7-3 and TRBJ2-3; D is perhaps TRBD2 (6 bases). The V end lost 1 base, the J end lost 4 bases, and 9 bases lay between the germline ends. The CDR3 extends over 14 amino acids. CDR1 and CDR2 (germline): SGHTA, FQGTGA. The CDR3 DNA reads as TGTGCCAGCAGCTTAAACAGCGGGTCAGATACGCAGTATTTT. It yields the protein CASSLNSGSDTQYF.

The J gene is TRBJ2-3, the V gene TRBV5-4; 7 nucleotides agree with TRBD2. From germline, CDR1 is SGHNT and CDR2 YYREEE (reference sequence). Trimming at V came to 5 bases and at J to 5 bases, leaving 11 bases not matched to a gene. The length of the CDR3 is 15 residues. CDR3 sequence: CASSGYRGLEDTQYF. In nucleotides, the CDR3 is TGTGCCAGCAGTGGATACAGAGGACTAGAAGATACGCAGTATTTT.

The genes are TRBV7-6 and TRBJ2-1, with 10 bases aligning to TRBD2. This CDR3 spans 16 amino acids. From germline, CDR1 is SGHVS and CDR2 FNYEAQ. Trimming removed 5 bases from V and 8 bases from J; junction bases left unmatched: 12. In DNA, the CDR3 is TGTGCCAGCAGCCCCACTCTAGCGGGAGTAAGAGATGAGCAGTTCTTC. It is translated as CASSPTLAGVRDEQFF.

The chain carries TRBV5-1 and TRBJ1-1; D uncertain. Trimming cost V 0 bases and J 7 bases, with 7 bases left between them. CDR1 is SGHRS and CDR2 is YFSETQ in the germline V gene. The CDR3 length is 12 residues. This chain's CDR3 is CASSLAGYEAFF. For the CDR3, the DNA is TGCGCCAGCAGCTTGGCCGGTTATGAAGCTTTCTTT.

This sequence joins TRBV6-1 and TRBJ1-2; D might be TRBD1 (6 bases). CDR1 MNHNS and CDR2 SASEGT come from the germline V gene. This CDR3 spans 16 amino acids. V gave up 4 bases and J gave up 2 bases, with 17 bases separating them. This chain's CDR3 is CASSVSGVNLNYGYTF. Written as DNA, the CDR3 is TGTGCCAGCAGTGTTTCAGGGGTCAATTTAAACTATGGCTACACCTTC.

This clone was picked up one time. The chain uses TRBV4-1 and TRBJ1-1; 8 bases map to TRBD1. The CDR3 has 17 residues. CDR1 and CDR2 from the germline V gene are MGHRA and YSYEKL. The V segment lost 4 bases and the J segment 1 base; nucleotides outside the gene matches: 11. This CDR3 is CASSLRQGRRGNTEAFF. DNA of the CDR3: TGCGCCAGCAGCCTCCGACAGGGGAGGAGAGGGAACACTGAAGCTTTCTTT.

The V gene is TRBV4-3, the J gene TRBJ2-6; D uncertain. V gave up 2 bases and J gave up 4 bases, with 12 bases separating them. The CDR3 has 16 amino acids. The germline V gene encodes CDR1 LGHNA and CDR2 YSLEER. The CDR3, as DNA: TGCGCCAGCAGCCAATTTCGCGGTGCCGGGGCCAACGTCCTGACTTTC. Translation gives CASSQFRGAGANVLTF.

The V and J genes are TRBV5-1 and TRBJ1-5; D gene uncertain. Trimming cost V 0 bases and J 1 base, with 8 bases left between them. There are 15 residues in the CDR3. Germline V gene lookup returns CDR1 SGHRS and CDR2 YFSETQ. CDR3 in DNA: TGCGCCAGCAGCTTGGTTCCAAGAAGCAATCAGCCCCAGCATTTT. Amino acid sequence: CASSLVPRSNQPQHF.

The chain is built from TRBV10-3 and TRBJ1-2, with 8 bases aligning to TRBD1. Germline V gene data show CDR1 as ENHRY and CDR2 as SYGVKD. V gave up 4 bases and J gave up 2 bases; unmatched junction bases: 3. The CDR3 runs to 14 residues. The CDR3 coding sequence is TGTGCCATCAGTGGGACAGGGTACAACTATGGCTACACCTTC. Amino acids: CAISGTGYNYGYTF.

This clone was seen only once. This rearrangement joins TRBV6-6 to TRBJ1-5; D not certain. Germline assignment: CDR1 MNHNY and CDR2 SVGAGI (reference sequence). This CDR3 spans 12 amino acids. V was cut by 2 bases and J by 5 bases, with 4 bases left in between. The CDR3 coding sequence is TGTGCCAGCAGTTACCCCGATCAGCCCCAGCATTTT. The encoded protein is CASSYPDQPQHF.

The V call is TRBV5-1, the J call TRBJ2-7, with D perhaps given as TRBD1 or TRBD2 (6 bases each). Trimming pared 7 bases from V and 5 bases from J, leaving 19 bases between. This CDR3 contains 14 residues. Looked up from germline, CDR1 is SGHRS and CDR2 is YFSETQ. The CDR3 DNA reads as TGCGCCAGCGCCTCTGGGGGGCGAATCGACGAGCAGTACTTC. Protein sequence: CASASGGRIDEQYF.

This chain joins TRBV5-6 and TRBJ2-7; no definite D call. The CDR3 runs 13 residues. The V and J ends lost 4 bases and 0 bases respectively, with 8 bases between them. The germline gives CDR1 SGHDT, CDR2 YYEEEE. CDR3 residues: CASSPGDSYEQYF. Written as DNA, the CDR3 is TGTGCCAGCAGCCCCGGTGACTCCTACGAGCAGTACTTC.

The V and J genes are TRBV5-1 and TRBJ2-7; the match to TRBD1 covers 9 bases. The CDR3 runs 16 residues. The germline CDR1 and CDR2 sequences are SGHRS and YFSETQ. V lost 5 bases to trimming and J lost 1 base; unmatched junction nucleotides: 10. The CDR3 reads CASRAFSGTGSYEQYF. The CDR3 bases are TGCGCCAGCAGGGCATTTTCCGGGACAGGGTCCTACGAGCAGTACTTC.

This chain links TRBV3-1 (or the pseudogene TRBV3-2) with TRBJ1-1; the match to TRBD1 covers 7 bases. This CDR3 has 14 amino acids. After removal of 5 bases from V and 4 bases from J, the junction contained 7 bases not matched to a gene. CDR1 and CDR2 (germline): LGHDT, YNNKEL (reference sequence). The CDR3 DNA reads TGTGCCAGCAGCGGTCACAGGGGAATCACTGAAGCTTTCTTT. Translation gives CASSGHRGITEAFF.

This clone was picked up one time. This rearrangement joins TRBV7-3 to TRBJ2-5; TRBD2 matches 9 bases. V gave up 5 bases and J gave up 5 bases; unmatched junction bases: 6. This CDR3 is 14 amino acids long. CDR1 is SGHTA, CDR2 FQGTGA, per germline. CDR3 protein: CASSRGGDRETQYF. For the CDR3, the DNA is TGTGCCAGCAGCCGCGGGGGGGACCGGGAGACCCAGTACTTC. Complete variable domain (other parts from reference TRBV7-3 and TRBJ2-5): GAGVSQTPSNKVTEKGKYVELRCDPISGHTALYWYRQSLGQGPEFLIYFQGTGAADDSGLPNDRFFAVRPEGSVSTLKIQRTERGDSAVYLCASSRGGDRETQYFGPGTRLLVL.

The chain employs TRBV27 and TRBJ1-2; D remains ambiguous. CDR3 length equals 15 residues. In germline, CDR1 is MNHEY, CDR2 SMNVEV (reference sequence). V lost 0 bases, J lost 1 base, and 9 bases lay in between. As DNA, the CDR3 is TGTGCCAGCAGTTTATCGAAAGGCGGTAACTATGGCTACACCTTC. This translates into CASSLSKGGNYGYTF.

The chain is built from TRBV13 and TRBJ2-1; tentative D call: TRBD2 (5 bases). Germline loops: CDR1 PRHDT, CDR2 FYEKMQ (reference sequence). Deletions cut 6 bases from V and 10 bases from J, with 13 bases between. The CDR3 covers 12 residues. CDR3 region: CASSPGRGEQFF. The CDR3 coding sequence is TGTGCCAGCAGTCCCGGTCGGGGAGAGCAGTTCTTC.

The chain carries TRBV30 and TRBJ1-1, with D unresolved. The V end was cut by 3 bases, the J end by 8 bases, with 10 bases between. The germline gives CDR1 GTSNPN, CDR2 SVGIG (reference sequence). The CDR3 has 11 amino acids. In DNA, the CDR3 is TGTGCCTGGAGAGCTACAGTGGAAGCTTTCTTT. It yields the protein CAWRATVEAFF.

This clone came up a few times. The J gene is TRBJ1-1, the V gene TRBV7-9; D is uncertain. Germline loops: CDR1 SEHNR, CDR2 FQNEAQ (reference sequence). V was clipped by 5 bases and J by 1 base, with 8 bases between them. CDR3 size: 13 residues. The CDR3 DNA reads TGTGCCAGCAGCGTCTACACGAACACTGAAGCTTTCTTT. This sequence encodes CASSVYTNTEAFF.